The 3 T cell receptor beta chains below all came from one sample that was sequenced in a study of early T cells in non-severe SARS-CoV-2 infection. TCRdb re-called the 5' RACE reads through MiXCR, storing one row per CDR3 protein. The top ten clones hold under 12% of a sample with roughly 50,000 distinct CDR3 sequences, roughly 8% of them seen once. This specimen was whole blood, taken at baseline. These receptors were obtained from an adult who was a healthcare worker with PCR-confirmed SARS-CoV-2 infection or an uninfected control (not recorded which).

At least ten counts were recorded for this clonotype. V is TRBV7-9 and J is TRBJ2-3; no clear D. Trimming cost V 3 bases and J 11 bases, with 12 bases left between them. This CDR3 region has 12 residues. Germline V gene data show CDR1 as SEHNR and CDR2 as FQNEAQ (reference sequence). CDR3 sequence: CASSFAGVEQYF. CDR3 DNA sequence: TGTGCCAGCAGCTTCGCCGGTGTTGAGCAGTATTTT. Filled out from reference TRBV7-9 and TRBJ2-3, the complete variable domain reads DTGVSQNPRHKITKRGQNVTFRCDPISEHNRLYWYRQTLGQGPEFLTYFQNEAQLEKSRLLSDRFSAERPKGSFSTLEIQRTEQGDSAMYLCASSFAGVEQYFGPGTRLTVL.

In this sample, this clonotype turned up a few times. This chain connects TRBV2 to TRBJ2-5; D unresolved. The length of the CDR3 is 12 residues. The V end lost 5 bases, the J end lost 5 bases, and 9 bases lay between the germline ends. The germline CDR1 and CDR2 sequences are SNHLY and FYNNEI. The CDR3 region has the DNA TGTGCCAGCAGTCTAGTATCTGAGACCCAGTACTTC. Translation gives CASSLVSETQYF.

The J gene is TRBJ2-3, the V gene TRBV7-3; unclear D gene. There are 15 residues in the CDR3. Germline-derived CDR1 and CDR2 are SGHTA and FQGTGA. V lost 0 bases, J lost 4 bases, and 11 bases lay in between. The CDR3 nucleotides are TGTGCCAGCAGCTTAACTGGGGTAGCCGCAGATACGCAGTATTTT. It yields the protein CASSLTGVAADTQYF.